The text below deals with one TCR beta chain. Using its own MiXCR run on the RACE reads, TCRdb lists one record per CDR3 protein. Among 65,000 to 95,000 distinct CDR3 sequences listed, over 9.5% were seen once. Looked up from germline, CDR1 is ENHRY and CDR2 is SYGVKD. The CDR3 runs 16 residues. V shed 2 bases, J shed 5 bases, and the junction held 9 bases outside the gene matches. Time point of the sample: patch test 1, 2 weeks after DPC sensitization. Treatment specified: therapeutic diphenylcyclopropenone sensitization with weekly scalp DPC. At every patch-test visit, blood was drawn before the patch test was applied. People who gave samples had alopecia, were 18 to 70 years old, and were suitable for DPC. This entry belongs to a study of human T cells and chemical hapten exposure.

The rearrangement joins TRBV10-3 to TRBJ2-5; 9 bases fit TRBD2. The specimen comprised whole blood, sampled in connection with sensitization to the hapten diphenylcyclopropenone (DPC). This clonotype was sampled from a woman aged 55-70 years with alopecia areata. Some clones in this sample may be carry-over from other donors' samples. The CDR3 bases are TGTGCCATCAGTGAGGGACTAGCGTATCGGGGGGAGACCCAGTACTTC. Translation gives CAISEGLAYRGETQYF.